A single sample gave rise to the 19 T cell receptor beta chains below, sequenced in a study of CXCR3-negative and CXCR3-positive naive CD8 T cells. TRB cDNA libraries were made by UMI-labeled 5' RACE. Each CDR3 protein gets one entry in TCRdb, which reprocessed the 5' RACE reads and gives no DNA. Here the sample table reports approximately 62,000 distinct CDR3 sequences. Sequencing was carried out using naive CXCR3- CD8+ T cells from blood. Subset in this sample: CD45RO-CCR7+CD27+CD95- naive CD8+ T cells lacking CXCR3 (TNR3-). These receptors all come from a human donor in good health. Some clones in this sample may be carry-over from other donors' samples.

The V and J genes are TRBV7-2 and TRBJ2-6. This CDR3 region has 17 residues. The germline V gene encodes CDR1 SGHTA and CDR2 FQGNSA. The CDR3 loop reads CASSLGQSLSGANVLTF.

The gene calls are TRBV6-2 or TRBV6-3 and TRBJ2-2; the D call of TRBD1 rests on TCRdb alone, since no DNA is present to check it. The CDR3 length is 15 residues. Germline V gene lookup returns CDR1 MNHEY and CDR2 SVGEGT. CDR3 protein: CASSSGTGAPGELFF.

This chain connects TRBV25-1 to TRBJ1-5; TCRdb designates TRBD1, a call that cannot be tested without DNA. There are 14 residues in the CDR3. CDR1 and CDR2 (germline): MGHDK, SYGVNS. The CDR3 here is CASSSGGSNQPQHF.

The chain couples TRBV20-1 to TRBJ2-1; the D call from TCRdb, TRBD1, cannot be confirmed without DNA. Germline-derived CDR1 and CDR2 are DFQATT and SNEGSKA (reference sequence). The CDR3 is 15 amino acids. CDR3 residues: CSAERRGDGSAEQFF.

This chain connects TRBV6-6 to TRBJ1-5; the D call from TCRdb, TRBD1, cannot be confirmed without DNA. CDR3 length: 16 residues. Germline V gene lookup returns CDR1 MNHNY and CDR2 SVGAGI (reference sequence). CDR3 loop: CASSYYRGESNQPQHF.

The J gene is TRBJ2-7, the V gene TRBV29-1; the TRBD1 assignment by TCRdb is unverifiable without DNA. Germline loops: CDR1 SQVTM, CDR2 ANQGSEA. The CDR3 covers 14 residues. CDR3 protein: CSVNEAGNYYEQYF.

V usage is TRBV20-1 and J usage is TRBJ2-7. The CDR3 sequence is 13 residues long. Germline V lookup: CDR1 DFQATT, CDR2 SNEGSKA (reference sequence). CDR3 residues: CSARDLYSYEQYF.

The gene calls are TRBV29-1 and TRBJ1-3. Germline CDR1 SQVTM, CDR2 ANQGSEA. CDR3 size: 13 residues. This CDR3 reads CSVEGSSGNTIYF. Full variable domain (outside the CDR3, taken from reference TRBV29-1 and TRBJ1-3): SAVISQKPSRDICQRGTSLTIQCQVDSQVTMMFWYRQQPGQSLTLIATANQGSEATYESGFVIDKFPISRPNLTFSTLTVSNMSPEDSSIYLCSVEGSSGNTIYFGEGSWLTVV.

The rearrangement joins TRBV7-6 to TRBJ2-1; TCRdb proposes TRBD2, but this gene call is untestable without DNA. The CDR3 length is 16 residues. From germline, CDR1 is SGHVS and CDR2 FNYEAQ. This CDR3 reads CASSLLGLDLYNEQFF.

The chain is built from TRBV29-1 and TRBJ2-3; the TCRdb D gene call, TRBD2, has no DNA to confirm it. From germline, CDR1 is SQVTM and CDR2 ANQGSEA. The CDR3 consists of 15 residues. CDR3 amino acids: CSASGSNPSPDTQYF.

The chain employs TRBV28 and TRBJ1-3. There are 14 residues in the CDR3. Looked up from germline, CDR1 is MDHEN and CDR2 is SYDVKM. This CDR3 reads CASSLSQTGNTIYF. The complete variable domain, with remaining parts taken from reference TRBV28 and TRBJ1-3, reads DVKVTQSSRYLVKRTGEKVFLECVQDMDHENMFWYRQDPGLGLRLIYFSYDVKMKEKGDIPEGYSVSREKKERFSLILESASTNQTSMYLCASSLSQTGNTIYFGEGSWLTVV.

The CDR3 loop reads CASSSYGYGEQYF. V gene TRBV19 combines with J gene TRBJ2-7. Germline CDR1 is LNHDA and CDR2 is SQIVND (reference sequence). The CDR3 covers 13 residues.

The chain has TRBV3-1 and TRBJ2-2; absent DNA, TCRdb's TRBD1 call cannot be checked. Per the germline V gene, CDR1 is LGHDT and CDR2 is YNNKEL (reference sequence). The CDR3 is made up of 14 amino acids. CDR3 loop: CASSQEGGTGELFF. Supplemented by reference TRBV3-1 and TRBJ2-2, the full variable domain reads DTAVSQTPKYLVTQMGNDKSIKCEQNLGHDTMYWYKQDSKKFLKIMFSYNNKELIINETVPNRFSPKSPDKAHLNLHINSLELGDSAVYFCASSQEGGTGELFFGEGSRLTVL.

The CDR3: CASSLGSPASSYNEQFF. V gene TRBV7-8 combines with J gene TRBJ2-1. There are 17 residues in the CDR3. Per the germline V gene, CDR1 is SGHVS and CDR2 is FQNEAQ.

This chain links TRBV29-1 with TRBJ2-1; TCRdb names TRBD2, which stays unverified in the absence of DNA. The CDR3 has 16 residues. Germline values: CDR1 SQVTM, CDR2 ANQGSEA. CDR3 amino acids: CSVEGGTLFSYNEQFF.

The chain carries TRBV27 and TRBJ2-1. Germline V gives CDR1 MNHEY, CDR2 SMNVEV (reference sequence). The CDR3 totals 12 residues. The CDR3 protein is CASTGYRNEQFF.

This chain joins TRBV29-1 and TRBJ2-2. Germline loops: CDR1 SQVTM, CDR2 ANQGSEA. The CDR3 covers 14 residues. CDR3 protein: CSALGSGNTGELFF.

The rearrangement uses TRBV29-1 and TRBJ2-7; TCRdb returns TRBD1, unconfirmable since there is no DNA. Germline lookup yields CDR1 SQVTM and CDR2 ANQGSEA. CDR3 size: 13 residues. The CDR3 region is CSVWTGGTYEQYF.

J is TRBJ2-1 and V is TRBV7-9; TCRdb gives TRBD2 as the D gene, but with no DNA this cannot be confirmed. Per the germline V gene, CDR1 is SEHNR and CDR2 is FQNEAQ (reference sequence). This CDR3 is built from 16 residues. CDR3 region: CASSLKLAGEQNEQFF.